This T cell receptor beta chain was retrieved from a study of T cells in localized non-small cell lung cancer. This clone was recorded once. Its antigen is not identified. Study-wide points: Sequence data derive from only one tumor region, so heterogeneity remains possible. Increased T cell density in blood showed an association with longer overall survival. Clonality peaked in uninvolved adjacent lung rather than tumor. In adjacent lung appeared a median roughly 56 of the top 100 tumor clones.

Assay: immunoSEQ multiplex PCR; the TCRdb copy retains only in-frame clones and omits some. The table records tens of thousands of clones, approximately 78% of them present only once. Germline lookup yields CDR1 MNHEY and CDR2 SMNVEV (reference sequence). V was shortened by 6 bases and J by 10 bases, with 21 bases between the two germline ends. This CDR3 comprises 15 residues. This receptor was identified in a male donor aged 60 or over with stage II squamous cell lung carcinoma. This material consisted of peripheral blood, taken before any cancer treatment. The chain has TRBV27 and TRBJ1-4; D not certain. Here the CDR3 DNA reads TGTGCCAGCAGCCCGTTCGCGAGCTCGTCCATAAAACTGTTTTTT. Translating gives CASSPFASSSIKLFF.